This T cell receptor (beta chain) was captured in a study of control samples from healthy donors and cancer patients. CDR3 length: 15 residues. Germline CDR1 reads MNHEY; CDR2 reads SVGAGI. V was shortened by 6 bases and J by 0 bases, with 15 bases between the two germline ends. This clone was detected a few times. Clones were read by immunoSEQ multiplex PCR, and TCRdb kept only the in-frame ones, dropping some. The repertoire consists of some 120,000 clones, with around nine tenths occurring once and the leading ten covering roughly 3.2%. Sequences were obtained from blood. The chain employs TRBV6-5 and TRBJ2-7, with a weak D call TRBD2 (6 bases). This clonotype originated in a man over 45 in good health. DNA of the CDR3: TGTGCCAGCAGCCCCCGCGGGGTCTCCTCCTACGAGCAGTACTTC. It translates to CASSPRGVSSYEQYF.